The 5 T cell receptor beta chains given below trace back to one sample, sequenced in a study of T cell repertoires in cytomegalovirus infection. One entry per CDR3 protein, called by TCRdb with MiXCR from the reads. The repertoire holds a few hundred thousand distinct CDR3 sequences, with 15% to 20% as singletons. Sequenced material: CD8+ T cells from PBMCs. These receptors came from a human donor in good health (CMV status not recorded). Some clones in this sample may be carry-over from other donors' samples.

This clonotype was recorded a few times. The rearrangement uses TRBV15 and TRBJ2-1; D gene uncertain. The CDR3 loop spans 16 amino acids. V was pared by 0 bases and J by 1 base, with 10 bases between. Per the germline V gene, CDR1 is LNHNV and CDR2 is YYDKDF (reference sequence). The CDR3 DNA reads as TGTGCCACCAGCAGAGATATGGGCTTTTCCTACAATGAGCAGTTCTTC. Its protein product is CATSRDMGFSYNEQFF.

The chain links TRBV28 to TRBJ1-3, with TRBD1 matching over 9 bases. The CDR3 is made up of 19 amino acids. V gave up 6 bases and J gave up 2 bases; unmatched junction bases: 17. Germline V gene lookup returns CDR1 MDHEN and CDR2 SYDVKM. CDR3 in DNA: TGTGCCAGCAGGATGGGACAGGGTAAACCCCCGACGGCTGGAAACACCATATATTTT. Translation: CASRMGQGKPPTAGNTIYF.

The chain employs TRBV7-9 and TRBJ1-1; D is possibly TRBD1 (5 bases). In germline, CDR1 is SEHNR, CDR2 FQNEAQ (reference sequence). CDR3 length: 12 amino acids. The CDR3 spells CASRGFGTEAFF. In nucleotides, the CDR3 is TGTGCGTCAAGGGGATTCGGCACTGAAGCTTTCTTT.

The J gene is TRBJ2-7, the V gene TRBV27, with 7 nucleotides matching TRBD2. The V and J ends lost 3 bases and 4 bases, in that order; junction bases with no gene match: 6. The CDR3 is made up of 14 amino acids. The germline CDR1 and CDR2 sequences are MNHEY and SMNVEV (reference sequence). The CDR3 DNA reads as TGTGCCAGCAGTTTGGGTAGCGGGCCTTACGAGCAGTACTTC. Residues: CASSLGSGPYEQYF.

Concerning this clonotype itself: A clone one base away is much larger, so this may be a read error. The chain is built from TRBV7-2 and TRBJ2-1, with 11 nucleotides matching TRBD1. The CDR3 length is 15 residues. Germline CDR1 reads SGHTA; CDR2 reads FQGNSA. The DNA of the CDR3 is TGTGCCTGCAGCCCTTTGGGACAGGGGGATTGGGAGCAGTTCTTC. This codes for CACSPLGQGDWEQFF.